The sequence of this TCR beta chain was determined in a study of cytomegalovirus exposure and HLA in healthy donors. Findings and caveats of the study: After further analysis at a later stage, 16,951 TCR beta sequences were associated with HLA alleles at 0.05 false discovery rate. Sequencing likely produced, as an artifact, a cluster of highly shared sequence variants. A later analysis found that most CMV-associated TCR beta chains appeared HLA-restricted. The study put around 180 TCR beta chains on its list as cytomegalovirus-associated.

Primers: 60 Vbeta forward and 13 Jbeta reverse. TCRdb's copy holds only in-frame clones and misses some; the assay was immunoSEQ multiplex PCR. The data show 150,000 to 160,000 clones, approximately 80% seen once. Details on this clone: The antigen is not known.

V lost 5 bases to trimming and J lost 5 bases, with 10 bases between them. In germline, CDR1 is SNHLY, CDR2 FYNNEI. The CDR3 consists of 14 residues. This TCR came from a woman in her thirties or forties in good health and CMV-seronegative. The source material was PBMCs. The V gene is TRBV2, the J gene TRBJ2-6, with a possible D match to TRBD1 (5 bases). This CDR3 reads CASSQPDRANVLTF. DNA for the CDR3: TGTGCCAGCAGTCAACCGGACAGGGCCAACGTCCTGACTTTC.